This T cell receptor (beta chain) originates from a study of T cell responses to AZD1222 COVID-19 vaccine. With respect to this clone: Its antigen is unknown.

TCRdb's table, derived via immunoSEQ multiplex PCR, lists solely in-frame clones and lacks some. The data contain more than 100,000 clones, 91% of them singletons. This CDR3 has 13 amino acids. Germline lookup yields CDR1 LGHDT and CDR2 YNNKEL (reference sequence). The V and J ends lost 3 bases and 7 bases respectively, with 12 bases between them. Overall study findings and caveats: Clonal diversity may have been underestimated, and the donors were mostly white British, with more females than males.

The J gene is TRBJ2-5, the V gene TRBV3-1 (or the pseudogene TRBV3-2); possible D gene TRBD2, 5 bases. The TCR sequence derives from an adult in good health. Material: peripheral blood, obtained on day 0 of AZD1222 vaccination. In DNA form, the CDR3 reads TGTGCCAGCAGCCAGGGAACGGGAAGGACCCAGTACTTC. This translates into CASSQGTGRTQYF.